A selection of T cell receptor beta chains follows, all from one sample in a study of blood T cell repertoires in COVID-19. TCRdb's copy holds only in-frame clones and misses some; the assay was immunoSEQ multiplex PCR. Of some 250,000 clones listed, about 87% are singletons. The sequenced material came from peripheral blood. The origin of the receptors is a woman between 65 and 79 years old with active or convalescent COVID-19. Each CDR3 is given with its conserved first and last residue. A D gene is named only where the DNA matches it firmly. The size field is filled for only some rows; it gives once, few, many or a size class.

D gene: NA; J gene: TRBJ1-1; clone size: NA; V gene: TRBV19; CDR3 DNA: TGTGCCAGTAGTTCAGGGGCCCTGAACACTGAAGCTTTCTTT; CDR3 protein: CASSSGALNTEAFF
D gene: NA; J gene: TRBJ1-5; clone size: NA; V gene: TRBV6-1; CDR3 DNA: TGTGCCAGCAGTGCCGCAGGGGCGGCTAGCAATCAGCCCCAGCATTTT; CDR3 protein: CASSAAGAASNQPQHF
D gene: TRBD2; J gene: TRBJ2-3; clone size: NA; V gene: TRBV19; CDR3 DNA: TGTGCCAGTAGTATGGGAGCGGGGGAGGTGGATACGCAGTATTTT; CDR3 protein: CASSMGAGEVDTQYF
D gene: NA; J gene: TRBJ1-2; clone size: NA; V gene: TRBV7-2; CDR3 DNA: TGTGCCAGCAGCTTATTAAAGGCAGGGAAGGGTGGCTACACCTTC; CDR3 protein: CASSLLKAGKGGYTF
D gene: NA; J gene: TRBJ1-2; clone size: NA; V gene: TRBV7-3; CDR3 DNA: TGTGCCAGCAGCCCGGGGGTCTTCTATGGCTACACCTTC; CDR3 protein: CASSPGVFYGYTF
D gene: NA; J gene: TRBJ1-5; clone size: few; V gene: TRBV21-1; CDR3 DNA: TGTGCCAGCAGCAAAAAAGACAGCTATAGCAATCAGCCCCAGCATTTT; CDR3 protein: CASSKKDSYSNQPQHF
D gene: TRBD1; J gene: TRBJ1-2; clone size: NA; V gene: TRBV5-1; CDR3 DNA: TGCGCCAGCTGGGACAGGGGAGGATCGAGTTATGGCTACACCTTC; CDR3 protein: CASWDRGGSSYGYTF
D gene: NA; J gene: TRBJ1-2; clone size: NA; V gene: TRBV2; CDR3 DNA: TGTGCCAGCACTCTGGGGGAGGCTAACTATGGCTACACCTTC; CDR3 protein: CASTLGEANYGYTF
D gene: NA; J gene: TRBJ2-1; clone size: NA; V gene: TRBV5-1; CDR3 DNA: TGCGCCAGCAGCAGTTACGGACAGCCTAGCTACAATGAGCAGTTCTTC; CDR3 protein: CASSSYGQPSYNEQFF
D gene: TRBD1; J gene: TRBJ2-2; clone size: NA; V gene: TRBV9; CDR3 DNA: TGTGCCAGCAGTGCCGGGACAGCGAACACCGGGGAGCTGTTTTTT; CDR3 protein: CASSAGTANTGELFF
D gene: TRBD1; J gene: TRBJ2-3; clone size: NA; V gene: TRBV29-1; CDR3 DNA: TGCAGCGTCGCTGCGGCAGGGGGCTCGGCAGATACGCAGTATTTT; CDR3 protein: CSVAAAGGSADTQYF
D gene: NA; J gene: TRBJ1-2; clone size: NA; V gene: TRBV6-5; CDR3 DNA: TGTGCCAGCAGTTTGGGCTCGCAAACCTATGGCTACACCTTC; CDR3 protein: CASSLGSQTYGYTF
D gene: NA; J gene: TRBJ2-1; clone size: NA; V gene: TRBV19; CDR3 DNA: TGTGCCAGTAGTAACCCCCAGGACAGTGATTGGCTCCCTAATGAGCAGTTCTTC; CDR3 protein: CASSNPQDSDWLPNEQFF
D gene: NA; J gene: TRBJ1-3; clone size: once; V gene: TRBV10-1; CDR3 DNA: TGCGCCAGCACCCCTGGAGGTGGAAACACCATATATTTT; CDR3 protein: CASTPGGGNTIYF
D gene: NA; J gene: TRBJ1-2; clone size: NA; V gene: TRBV29-1; CDR3 DNA: TGCAGCGTTGAAGATCGACACAAGATCAACTATGGCTACACCTTC; CDR3 protein: CSVEDRHKINYGYTF
D gene: TRBD1; J gene: TRBJ1-2; clone size: NA; V gene: TRBV19; CDR3 DNA: TGTGCCACCGGACAGGTTGGCTATGGCTACACCTTC; CDR3 protein: CATGQVGYGYTF
D gene: TRBD1; J gene: TRBJ1-2; clone size: few; V gene: TRBV5-1; CDR3 DNA: TGCGCCAGCAGCGGAACAGGGGGCGAGGGTGGCTACACCTTC; CDR3 protein: CASSGTGGEGGYTF
D gene: TRBD1; J gene: TRBJ1-5; clone size: NA; V gene: TRBV12-5; CDR3 DNA: TGTGCTAGTGGTTTGGACCCTTCGGGACAGGGGAGTCAGCCCCAGCATTTT; CDR3 protein: CASGLDPSGQGSQPQHF
D gene: TRBD1; J gene: TRBJ1-4; clone size: NA; V gene: TRBV5-1; CDR3 DNA: TGCGCCAGCAGCTATGGACAGGGGGCAGGTGAAAAACTGTTTTTT; CDR3 protein: CASSYGQGAGEKLFF
D gene: NA; J gene: TRBJ1-2; clone size: NA; V gene: TRBV6-5; CDR3 DNA: TGTGCCAGCAGTTGGAGGGAGGGGATCCCTTTTGGCTACACCTTC; CDR3 protein: CASSWREGIPFGYTF
D gene: TRBD1; J gene: TRBJ1-1; clone size: NA; V gene: TRBV29-1; CDR3 DNA: TGCAGCGCCCGCCTTGGGACAGGGGCTTTCTTT; CDR3 protein: CSARLGTGAFF
D gene: NA; J gene: TRBJ2-7; clone size: few; V gene: TRBV27; CDR3 DNA: TGTGCCAGCAGACTCACTTCAGGGGGGAAGCCCTACGAGCAGTACTTC; CDR3 protein: CASRLTSGGKPYEQYF
D gene: TRBD1; J gene: TRBJ2-7; clone size: NA; V gene: TRBV9; CDR3 DNA: TGTGCCAGCAGCGTGAACTTTGGACAGGCCTACGAGCAGTACTTC; CDR3 protein: CASSVNFGQAYEQYF